The 21 T cell receptor beta chains below come from one sample, sequenced in a study of T cell responses to AZD1222 COVID-19 vaccine. Using immunoSEQ multiplex PCR, the repertoire was profiled, and TCRdb retains in-frame clones only, with some absent. The sample has about 140,000 clones, 85% to 95% seen once; the top ten hold 10% to 15%. Sample: peripheral blood, taken after recovery from COVID-19. The receptor source for this set is an adult who had recovered from COVID-19.

The genes are TRBV29-1 and TRBJ1-3, with D perhaps TRBD1 (5 bases). Between the trimmed V and J ends, which lost 3 bases and 8 bases, there was a span of 14 bases. Germline V gene data show CDR1 as SQVTM and CDR2 as ANQGSEA. The CDR3 has 13 residues. The DNA for the CDR3 is TGCAGCGTTGACAGGGCTCCCGAACACACCATATATTTT. Translation: CSVDRAPEHTIYF.

The chain recombines TRBV19 with TRBJ2-7; TRBD2 matches at 7 bases. Germline-derived CDR1 and CDR2 are LNHDA and SQIVND (reference sequence). V dropped 1 base and J dropped 3; count of bases not matched to a gene: 3. This CDR3 is 14 amino acids long. CDR3 nucleotide sequence: TGTGCCAGTAGTATAGGCGCGGGGGTCTACGAGCAGTACTTC. This translates into CASSIGAGVYEQYF.

The chain joins TRBV7-2 to TRBJ2-5; tentatively, D is TRBD1 (6 bases). Between the trimmed V and J ends, which lost 1 base and 1 base, there was a span of 16 bases. Germline CDR1 reads SGHTA; CDR2 reads FQGNSA. CDR3 length equals 17 residues. The CDR3: CASSLGKLDRGQETQYF. The CDR3 DNA sequence: TGTGCCAGCAGCTTAGGTAAACTGGACAGAGGCCAAGAGACCCAGTACTTC.

The J gene is TRBJ2-3, the V gene TRBV11-3; 7 bases are a match to TRBD1. The V gene end was trimmed by 5 bases and the J gene end by 2 bases; junction bases not matched to a gene: 7. Looked up from germline, CDR1 is SGHNT and CDR2 is YENEEA. The CDR3 is made up of 15 amino acids. DNA for the CDR3: TGTGCCAGCAGCCCTACGACAGGGTCCACAGATACGCAGTATTTT. This translates into CASSPTTGSTDTQYF.

The chain uses TRBV24-1 and TRBJ2-3, with 7 bases aligning to TRBD1. The CDR3 loop spans 16 amino acids. Trimming cost V 3 bases and J 0 bases; bases outside gene matches: 5. Germline loops: CDR1 KGHDR, CDR2 SFDVKD. This chain's CDR3 is CATSDPGGVSTDTQYF. For the CDR3, the DNA is TGTGCCACCAGTGATCCAGGGGGAGTTAGCACAGATACGCAGTATTTT.

J is TRBJ1-1 and V is TRBV13; no reliable D call. CDR1 PRHDT and CDR2 FYEKMQ come from the germline V gene (reference sequence). The CDR3 consists of 12 residues. The V gene lost 5 bases and the J gene lost 10 bases, with 14 bases spanning the gap. CDR3: CASSRESPRAFF. The DNA of the CDR3 is TGTGCCAGCAGCCGAGAGTCCCCGAGAGCTTTCTTT.

This clone was counted a single time. The rearrangement links TRBV6-5 to TRBJ1-5; a possible D gene is TRBD1 (6 bases). CDR1 is MNHEY, CDR2 SVGAGI, per germline. The CDR3 is 14 residues long. V lost 6 bases, J lost 5 bases, and 14 bases lay in between. CDR3 region: CASRHRAVDQPQHF. CDR3 nucleotide sequence: TGTGCCAGCAGACACAGGGCCGTTGATCAGCCCCAGCATTTT.

J is TRBJ1-4 and V is TRBV19; D is undetermined. This CDR3 has 13 amino acids. Germline V CDR1 and CDR2: LNHDA, SQIVND (reference sequence). The germline V and J ends were trimmed by 3 bases and 5 bases, with 7 bases remaining between them. The CDR3 spells CASSIAFNEKLFF. As DNA, the CDR3 is TGTGCCAGTAGTATCGCTTTCAATGAAAAACTGTTTTTT.

CDR3 bases: TGCGCCAGCAGCCAAGAACTCATGACTTTCTTT. Translated: CASSQELMTFF. The chain is built from TRBV4-1 and TRBJ1-1; D unclear. CDR1 is MGHRA and CDR2 is YSYEKL in the germline V gene. The CDR3 covers 11 residues. With 0 bases removed from V and 12 bases from J, the gap between germline ends came to 8 bases.

This chain uses TRBV7-9 with TRBJ2-7, with D possibly being TRBD1 (8 bases). The V and J ends lost 4 bases and 3 bases respectively, with 13 bases between them. CDR3 size: 14 residues. From germline, CDR1 is SEHNR and CDR2 FQNEAQ (reference sequence). CDR3 DNA: TGTGCCAGCAGCTCAGCGGGACAGGACTACGAGCAGTACTTC. This encodes CASSSAGQDYEQYF.

The V call is TRBV7-2, the J call TRBJ2-1; D unresolved. Trimming left V 4 bases short and J 3 bases short, with 7 bases between. Per the germline V gene, CDR1 is SGHTA and CDR2 is FQGNSA. The CDR3 runs to 13 residues. The CDR3 sequence is CASSSYIYNEQFF. In DNA form, the CDR3 reads TGTGCCAGCAGCTCCTACATCTACAATGAGCAGTTCTTC.

This chain uses TRBV6-5 with TRBJ2-5; D possibly matches TRBD1 or TRBD2 (5 bases each). CDR1 is MNHEY, CDR2 SVGAGI, per germline. V was pared by 4 bases and J by 4 bases, with 19 bases between. This CDR3 has 16 residues. The CDR3 sequence is CASSFGSGTGRETQYF. In DNA, the CDR3 is TGTGCCAGCAGTTTCGGGTCCGGGACCGGGCGAGAGACCCAGTACTTC.

The V gene is TRBV11-1, the J gene TRBJ1-2; 7 nucleotides agree with TRBD1. This CDR3 has 13 amino acids. Looked up from germline, CDR1 is SGHAT and CDR2 is FQDESV (reference sequence). Trimming took 5 bases from V and 12 from J; bases not matched to a gene: 12. The CDR3 reads CASSHNEGRGDTF. The CDR3 DNA sequence: TGTGCCAGCAGCCACAACGAGGGCAGGGGGGACACCTTC.

This clone was recorded once. This chain connects TRBV7-2 to TRBJ1-5, with D unclear. This CDR3 has 13 residues. Trimming left V 1 base short and J 0 bases short, with 1 base between. Looked up from germline, CDR1 is SGHTA and CDR2 is FQGNSA. The CDR3 loop is CASSLDSNQPQHF. CDR3 DNA: TGTGCCAGCAGCTTAGATAGCAATCAGCCCCAGCATTTT.

This chain links TRBV10-1 with TRBJ2-7; 7 bases map to TRBD1. Germline CDR1 is WNHNN and CDR2 is SYGVQD (reference sequence). This CDR3 has 14 residues. J lost 6 bases, V lost 1 base, and 6 bases had no gene match. The CDR3 protein is CASSEYRGNTEQYF. In DNA form, the CDR3 reads TGCGCCAGCAGTGAGTACAGGGGAAATACCGAGCAGTACTTC.

The sample holds one count of this clone. This rearrangement joins TRBV30 to TRBJ2-1; 8 bases are a match to TRBD1. There are 14 residues in the CDR3. From germline, CDR1 is GTSNPN and CDR2 SVGIG (reference sequence). The V gene end was trimmed by 3 bases and the J gene end by 10 bases; junction bases not matched to a gene: 11. The CDR3 sequence is CAWRSRQGAREQFF. As DNA, the CDR3 is TGTGCCTGGAGAAGCAGGCAGGGGGCAAGGGAGCAGTTCTTC.

J is TRBJ1-1 and V is TRBV27, with a tentative D call TRBD1 (5 bases). There are 14 residues in the CDR3. The germline V gene has CDR1 MNHEY and CDR2 SMNVEV (reference sequence). Trimming removed 6 bases at V and 7 bases at J, with 18 bases between. CDR3 nucleotides: TGTGCCAGCAGGCGGGGCGGGGGTCTTGGTGAAGCTTTCTTT. It codes for CASRRGGGLGEAFF.

This sequence joins TRBV6-5 and TRBJ2-1, with 7 bases matching TRBD2. Trimming removed 6 bases from V and 8 bases from J; junction bases left unmatched: 10. The germline CDR1 and CDR2 sequences are MNHEY and SVGAGI. The CDR3 totals 14 residues. The CDR3 is CASRWTSSGDEQFF. In DNA, the CDR3 is TGTGCCAGCAGGTGGACTAGTTCAGGCGATGAGCAGTTCTTC.

The V and J genes are TRBV19 and TRBJ2-2; D is perhaps TRBD2 (6 bases). The CDR3 spans 16 residues. Germline assignment: CDR1 LNHDA and CDR2 SQIVND (reference sequence). V was pared by 3 bases and J by 0 bases, with 11 bases between. As DNA, the CDR3 is TGTGCCAGTAGTATGGGACTTTTCGCGAACACCGGGGAGCTGTTTTTT. It encodes CASSMGLFANTGELFF.

The count of this clone is one. The genes are TRBV28 and TRBJ2-7, with TRBD1 identical over 7 bases. CDR1 MDHEN and CDR2 SYDVKM come from the germline V gene. The CDR3 is 15 amino acids. Germline trimming cut 6 bases from V and 3 bases from J; bases unmatched to any gene: 11. The CDR3 DNA reads as TGTGCCAGCAGGCCAACAGGGGCCGGATTCTACGAGCAGTACTTC. This encodes CASRPTGAGFYEQYF.

This clone appeared once. V is TRBV28 and J is TRBJ1-2, with 9 bases identical to TRBD1. The junction had 11 bases not matched to a gene; V was cut back by 5 bases and J by 4 bases. The CDR3 has 16 amino acids. Germline loops: CDR1 MDHEN, CDR2 SYDVKM. This chain's CDR3 is CASSGQGSYPLYGYTF. CDR3 in DNA: TGTGCCAGCAGTGGACAGGGGAGTTACCCCCTCTATGGCTACACCTTC.